This TCR beta chain was documented in a study of CD8 T cells in ankylosing spondylitis. General study results and limits: Reportedly, matched ankylosing spondylitis synovial fluid was significantly enriched for disease-linked clones. Disease-linked clones, CD8+, were relatively rare in peripheral blood.

CDR1 MNHNS and CDR2 SASEGT come from the germline V gene. V was shortened by 2 bases and J by 1 base, with 6 bases between the two germline ends. The CDR3 runs 13 residues. Quantitative 5'-RACE was performed with molecular barcodes, and it yielded the TCR beta libraries. One entry per CDR3 protein, called by TCRdb with MiXCR from the 5' RACE reads. Found here are 100,000 to 150,000 distinct CDR3 sequences, about a tenth of them singletons; the top ten hold 2.5% to 4%. This clonotype was seen at least ten times. Its target is unknown. The sequencing sample was made of blood, either unsorted or a sorted T cell fraction (not recorded which). The V and J genes are TRBV6-1 and TRBJ2-7; D not certain. The receptor's source is a male donor with ankylosing spondylitis or in good health (not recorded which). The CDR3 sequence is CASSERSSYEQYF. The CDR3 region has the DNA TGTGCCAGCAGTGAAAGAAGTTCCTACGAGCAGTACTTC.